This T cell receptor (beta chain) was sequenced during a study of radiotherapy plus CTLA-4 blockade in lung cancer. About this clone itself: Its antigen is as yet unknown.

Clones were sequenced by immunoSEQ multiplex PCR, and TCRdb holds only the in-frame ones, with some missing. The table includes roughly 110,000 clones, 81% detected once. V was trimmed by 8 bases and J by 0 bases, leaving 13 bases between them. The CDR3 loop spans 13 amino acids. Germline loops: CDR1 GTSNPN, CDR2 SVGIG (reference sequence). Study findings and constraints: Blood-borne expansion of tumor-derived TCR clones followed radiotherapy plus ipilimumab.

The sequence derives from a human donor with non-small cell lung cancer that progressed on radiotherapy plus ipilimumab. Some clones in this sample may be carry-over from other donors' samples. The source was peripheral blood, collected from a patient treated with radiotherapy plus ipilimumab. V usage is TRBV30 and J usage is TRBJ1-1, with D perhaps TRBD1 (6 bases). This chain's CDR3 is CARRGGMNTEAFF. CDR3 coding DNA: TGTGCCCGCAGGGGAGGGATGAACACTGAAGCTTTCTTT.